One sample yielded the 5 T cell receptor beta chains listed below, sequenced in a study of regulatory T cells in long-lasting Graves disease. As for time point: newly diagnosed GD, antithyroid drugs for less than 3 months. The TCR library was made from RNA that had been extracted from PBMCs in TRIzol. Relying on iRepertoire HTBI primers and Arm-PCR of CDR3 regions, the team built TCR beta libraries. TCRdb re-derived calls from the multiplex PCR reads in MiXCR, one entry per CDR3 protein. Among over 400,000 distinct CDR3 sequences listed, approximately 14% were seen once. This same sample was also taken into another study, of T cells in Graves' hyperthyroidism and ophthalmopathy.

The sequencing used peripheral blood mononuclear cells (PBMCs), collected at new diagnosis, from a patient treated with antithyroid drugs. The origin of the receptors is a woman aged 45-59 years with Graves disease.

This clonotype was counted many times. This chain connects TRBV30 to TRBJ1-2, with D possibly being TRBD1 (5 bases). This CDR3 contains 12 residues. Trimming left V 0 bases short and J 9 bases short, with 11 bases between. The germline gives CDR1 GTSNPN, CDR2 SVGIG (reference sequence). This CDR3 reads CAWSVEGPSYTF. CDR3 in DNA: TGTGCCTGGAGTGTTGAGGGGCCCAGCTACACCTTC.

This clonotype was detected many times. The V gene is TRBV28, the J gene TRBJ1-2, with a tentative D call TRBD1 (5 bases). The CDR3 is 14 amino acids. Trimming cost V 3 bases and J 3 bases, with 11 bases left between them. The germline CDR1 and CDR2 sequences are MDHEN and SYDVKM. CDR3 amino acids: CASSFIQGYYGYTF. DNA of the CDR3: TGTGCCAGCAGTTTCATTCAGGGTTACTATGGCTACACCTTC.

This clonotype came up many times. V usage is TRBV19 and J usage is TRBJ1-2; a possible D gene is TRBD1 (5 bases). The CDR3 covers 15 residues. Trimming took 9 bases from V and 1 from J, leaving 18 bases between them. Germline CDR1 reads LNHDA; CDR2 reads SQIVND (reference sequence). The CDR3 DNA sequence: TGTGCCAGCTCAATCTCAGGGAGTAGTAACTATGGCTACACCTTC. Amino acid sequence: CASSISGSSNYGYTF.

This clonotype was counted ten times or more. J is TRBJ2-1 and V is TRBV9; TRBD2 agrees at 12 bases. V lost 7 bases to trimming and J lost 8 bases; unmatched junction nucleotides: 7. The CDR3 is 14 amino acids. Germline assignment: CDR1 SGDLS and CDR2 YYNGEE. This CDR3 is CASGTGLAGDEQFF. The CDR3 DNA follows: TGTGCCAGCGGGACGGGACTAGCGGGCGATGAGCAGTTCTTC.

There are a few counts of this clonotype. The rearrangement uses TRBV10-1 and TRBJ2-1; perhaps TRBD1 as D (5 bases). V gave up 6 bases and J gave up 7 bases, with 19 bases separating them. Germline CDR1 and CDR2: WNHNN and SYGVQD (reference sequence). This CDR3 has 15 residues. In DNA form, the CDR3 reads TGCGCCAGCAGGACCTACTACCAGGGTAGAAATGAGCAGTTCTTC. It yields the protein CASRTYYQGRNEQFF.